Listed below are T cell receptor beta chains from one sample, sequenced in a study of T-cell reconstitution after alpha-beta-depleted transplantation in children. TCRdb called the PCR reads again in MiXCR, with one record for every CDR3 protein. The data show roughly 400,000 distinct CDR3 sequences, around 21% seen once. The material sequenced was PBMCs from the stem cell graft donor, taken from the stem cell graft. These receptors all stem from a human donor who donated a stem cell graft to a child with acute myeloid leukemia. Both conserved end residues are part of each CDR3. A D gene is named only where the DNA matches it firmly. Some rows mark clone size as missing; the rest say once, few, many or name a class of expanded clone.

clone_size j_call d_call v_call cdr3_nt cdr3_aa
NA TRBJ1-5 TRBD1 TRBV28 TGTGCCAGCAGTTTCCGACAGGGGAAGGATCAGCCCCAGCATTTT CASSFRQGKDQPQHF
few TRBJ2-3 NA TRBV15 TGTGCCACCAGCAGCCGAGTGGACAAACTCACAGATACGCAGTATTTT CATSSRVDKLTDTQYF
many TRBJ2-5 TRBD1 TRBV12-3/TRBV12-4 TGTGCCAGCAGTTTGACAGGGGGGATCCAAGAGACCCAGTACTTC CASSLTGGIQETQYF
NA TRBJ2-5 NA TRBV7-2 TGTGCCAGCAGCTTAGCGGGGACTGTAGGTCAAGAGACCCAGTACTTC CASSLAGTVGQETQYF
NA TRBJ2-1 TRBD2 TRBV28 TGTGCCAGCAGTTGGACTAGCGGGAGCCCCAATGAGCAGTTCTTC CASSWTSGSPNEQFF
many TRBJ1-2 NA TRBV27 TGTGCCAGCAGTTTAATGCCCGGGCGGTCTGGAGGCTACACCTTC CASSLMPGRSGGYTF
many TRBJ2-7 NA TRBV12-3/TRBV12-4 TGTGCCAGCAGTCCTACTCAGGGTTACGAGCAGTACTTC CASSPTQGYEQYF
many TRBJ2-6 NA TRBV29-1 TGCAGCGTGACAGTTTCTGGGGCCAACGTCCTGACTTTC CSVTVSGANVLTF
many TRBJ2-2 TRBD1 TRBV20-1 TGCAGTGCTAGACCCTCCGGGACAGGGAACACCGGGGAGCTGTTTTTT CSARPSGTGNTGELFF
few TRBJ2-1 TRBD2 TRBV18 TGTGCCAGCTCATTGGGACTAGCGGGAGTCCCCTTAGTCCACAACAATGAGCAGTTCTTC CASSLGLAGVPLVHNNEQFF
few TRBJ2-7 NA TRBV29-1 TGCAGCGCATTAGTAGAGGGAACCTCGAGGAGCTTCTACGAGCAGTACTTC CSALVEGTSRSFYEQYF
few TRBJ2-1 NA TRBV20-1 TGCAGTGCGGCGGACAGCCGAGGCCATGAGCAGTTCTTC CSAADSRGHEQFF
NA TRBJ2-1 TRBD2 TRBV10-3 TGTGCCACAGAGCGGGAAGGCTACAATGAGCAGTTCTTC CATEREGYNEQFF
few TRBJ2-3 TRBD2 TRBV20-1 TGCAGTGCTAGAGATCAGGAACTAGCGGGAAGAAATACGCAGTATTTT CSARDQELAGRNTQYF
NA TRBJ2-7 NA TRBV25-1 TGTGCCAGCAACAGGGGAGGAGGCTACGAGCAGTACTTC CASNRGGGYEQYF
few TRBJ2-2 TRBD1 TRBV12-3/TRBV12-4 TGTGCCAGCAGTCCGGGGACAGGGGGCAGTACCGGGGAGCTGTTTTTT CASSPGTGGSTGELFF